The 5 T cell receptor beta chains below all came from one sample that was sequenced in a study of vaccination and CD4 T cells after COVID-19. Antigens of these TCRs are unknown. Time point described: late sampling 161 to 241 days after vaccination in a few convalescent patients. Described treatment: approximately nine-day PBMC culture with coronavirus spike peptide pools or control peptides (ViraFEST assay). The Oncomine TCR Beta short-read assay was what sequenced the DNA obtained from cultured CD4+ T cells. In TCRdb, the PCR reads were re-called with MiXCR into one record per CDR3 protein. Altogether some 16,000 distinct CDR3 sequences are present, 45% to 65% being singletons, with the ten largest covering approximately 18%. The sample consisted of CD4+ T cells from blood, cultured in vitro, taken about 7 months after SARS-CoV-2 vaccination. All receptors derive from a human donor who had recovered from COVID-19.

This clonotype was observed a handful of times. CDR3: CASSYSHRGGPETQYF. CDR3 sequence (DNA): TGTGCCAGCAGTTACTCCCATAGGGGAGGGCCGGAGACCCAGTACTTC. The chain employs TRBV6-2 or TRBV6-3 and TRBJ2-5; the match to TRBD2 covers 7 bases. The CDR3 sequence is 16 residues long. The ends lost 0 bases at V and 5 bases at J; junction bases unmatched: 9. Germline CDR1 MNHEY, CDR2 SVGEGT.

J is TRBJ1-5 and V is TRBV2, with 7 bases lining up with TRBD1. Germline assignment: CDR1 SNHLY and CDR2 FYNNEI. The junction had 7 bases not matched to a gene; V was cut back by 6 bases and J by 5 bases. The CDR3 runs to 14 residues. This chain's CDR3 is CASRVDTGDQPQHF. The CDR3 DNA reads TGTGCCAGCAGAGTCGACACAGGGGATCAGCCCCAGCATTTT. Based on the CDR3 plus reference TRBV2 and TRBJ1-5, the full variable domain is EPEVTQTPSHQVTQMGQEVILRCVPISNHLYFYWYRQILGQKVEFLVSFYNNEISEKSEIFDDQFSVERPDGSNFTLKIRSTKLEDSAMYFCASRVDTGDQPQHFGDGTRLSIL.

This clonotype appeared a few times. This chain joins TRBV27 and TRBJ2-7; 13 positions agree with TRBD2. This CDR3 is built from 14 residues. Germline lookup yields CDR1 MNHEY and CDR2 SMNVEV (reference sequence). The J segment lost 4 bases and the V segment lost 5 bases, leaving 2 bases of the junction unmatched. CDR3 loop: CASSTTSGGYEQYF. CDR3 DNA: TGTGCCAGCAGTACGACTAGCGGGGGGTACGAGCAGTACTTC.

The chain recombines TRBV2 with TRBJ1-2; 8 positions match TRBD1. Germline trimming cut 8 bases from V and 4 bases from J; bases unmatched to any gene: 3. The CDR3 is 12 residues long. Germline lookup yields CDR1 SNHLY and CDR2 FYNNEI. Here the CDR3 DNA reads TGTGCCAGCGCCGACAGGGGCTATGGCTACACCTTC. Amino acids: CASADRGYGYTF. Using reference TRBV2 and TRBJ1-2 for the parts outside the CDR3, the full variable domain is EPEVTQTPSHQVTQMGQEVILRCVPISNHLYFYWYRQILGQKVEFLVSFYNNEISEKSEIFDDQFSVERPDGSNFTLKIRSTKLEDSAMYFCASADRGYGYTFGSGTRLTVV.

This clonotype was picked up a small number of times. Germline is not matched at one junction end, which may reflect a read error. The chain carries TRBV20-1 and TRBJ2-5; D not resolved. Looked up from germline, CDR1 is DFQATT and CDR2 is SNEGSKA (reference sequence). The CDR3 consists of 15 residues. CDR3: CSARDPPRPQGTQYF. As DNA, the CDR3 is TGCAGTGCTAGAGATCCCCCACGACCCCAAGGGACCCAGTACTTC.